A single T cell receptor beta chain is shown here with its context. Its antigen is currently unknown. V was trimmed by 5 bases and J by 5 bases, leaving 3 bases between them. Germline CDR1 SEHNR, CDR2 FQNEAQ (reference sequence). The CDR3 consists of 11 residues. TCRdb keeps only in-frame clones here, not all; method: immunoSEQ multiplex PCR. In the table there are 30,000 to 35,000 clones, roughly nine tenths of which are singletons. The data were taken from a study of OX40 agonist ivuxolimab in advanced cancers. About the study: Of the patients, three showed partial responses, one with hepatocellular carcinoma and two with cutaneous melanoma.

Points from the study as a whole: Antigen specificity was not determined for the expanded peripheral T cells. Some patients without response likewise showed low normalized clonal expansion.

This material consisted of CD4+ or CD8+ T cells sorted from blood, taken in a trial of the OX40 agonist ivuxolimab. This TCR came from an adult with an advanced solid tumor such as melanoma, head and neck, liver or kidney cancer. J is TRBJ2-2 and V is TRBV7-9; no clear D gene. This CDR3 reads CASSGTGELFF. The CDR3 nucleotides are TGTGCCAGCAGCGGGACCGGGGAGCTGTTTTTT. Using reference TRBV7-9 and TRBJ2-2 for the parts outside the CDR3, the full variable domain is DTGVSQNPRHKITKRGQNVTFRCDPISEHNRLYWYRQTLGQGPEFLTYFQNEAQLEKSRLLSDRFSAERPKGSFSTLEIQRTEQGDSAMYLCASSGTGELFFGEGSRLTVL.